This TCR beta chain is drawn from a study of blood T cells in healthy people across ages. Study results and limitations: Percentage of naive T cells showed a strong correlation with TCR beta diversity.

The V gene end was trimmed by 3 bases and the J gene end by 6 bases; junction bases not matched to a gene: 7. This CDR3 comprises 14 residues. The germline gives CDR1 SGHAT, CDR2 FQNNGV. Together with a sample-barcoded 5' primer, a J-beta primer mix was included in a second PCR lasting roughly 6 to 12 cycles. Each cDNA was tagged by a template-switch adaptor containing 12 random nucleotides. TCRdb redid the calling of the 5' RACE reads with MiXCR, one entry per CDR3 protein. The sample has approximately 690,000 distinct CDR3 sequences, under 70% seen once. This clonotype was observed a handful of times. What it binds is not known.

The specimen sequenced was blood. This TCR came from a man aged 55 to 70 in good health. This chain joins TRBV11-2 and TRBJ1-2; TRBD1 matches 7 bases. The DNA of the CDR3 is TGTGCCAGCAGCTTTATTGAGCAGGGGGATGGCTACACCTTC. Translating it yields CASSFIEQGDGYTF.